The subject of this entry is one T cell receptor beta chain. This clone has just one count. Its antigen is still unknown. The input lacks base qualities; no much larger clone sits a single base away. TCR CDR3 regions were amplified from genomic DNA by multiplex PCR using the deep immunoSEQ assay. Extracted genomic DNA from each cell subset was distributed evenly across all wells of several immunoSEQ 96-well plates, and each plate was treated as a replicate. For sorted subsets, approximately 0.2 ug of genomic DNA, equivalent to tens of thousands of T cell genomes, went into each replicate PCR. The purified libraries were quantified using a Qubit 3.0 fluorometer, sized with a Bioanalyzer 2100, and then quantified again using the KAPA Library Quantification kit. Every immunoSEQ 96-well plate was sequenced on a dedicated single-read 150-cycle Illumina NextSeq 550 flow cell. Per the original workflow: The immunoSEQ output contained only junctional sequences without quality scores, so filtering could not match that applied to full-length reads. Sequences were annotated with PyIR, a Python wrapper for IgBLAST v1.9, using IMGT germline references to assign V/J genes and CDR3. Reads were filtered out if the reads had weak V/J assignments (E-value above 1e-6), no CDR3, stop codons, out-of-frame junctions, or ambiguous translated residues. V3J clonotypes were defined by identical inferred V gene, J gene, and CDR3 amino acid sequence. To compute the percentage overlap between repertoires, the number of shared unique clonotypes was divided by the size of the smaller repertoire. Three approaches were used to assess repertoire richness: RTK rarefaction, the Chao1 estimator, and Recon v2.1 estimates of unobserved clonotypes. Generation probabilities were computed with OLGA for all TCRbeta clonotypes obtained by the gDNA method from several donors. The table was pulled from immuneACCESS by TCRdb, which kept in-frame rearrangements only. Such tables lose some clones; where checked, under half of the loss comes from unresolved V genes, and the rest has no known cause. V, J and clone size are taken as reported in that table, and D and trimming were inferred from the DNA itself. This sample lists approximately 530,000 clones; around 95% were detected once. About 0.068% of the sample lies in the top ten.

The record originates from a study of shared clonotypes between healthy human individuals (TCRdb year 2020). Describing the broader study: Two women and a few men aged 18 to 49 years were included in the cohort. Different laboratories and diverse techniques were used to prepare libraries and sequence TCR repertoires, to increase sequencing depth and limit assay-specific biases. Per donor, three plates each were used for CD4 naive and CD4 memory, two for CD8 naive, and one for CD8 memory. Blood TCR repertoires of roughly five healthy adults were deeply sequenced to estimate repertoire size and the extent of clonotype sharing between individuals. Leukapheresis yielded between about 0.8 and 8.9 billion PBMCs per donor. The investigation overall reported the following: Even with the large sequencing depth, rarefaction of the sorted-subset datasets indicated that sequencing was incomplete. Pairwise subsampling led to the expectation that sequencing depth would affect the degree of clonotype sharing among donors. Sampling was restricted to blood, and TCR repertoires in tissue are likely to differ from TCR repertoires in blood. Naive subsets generally had larger estimated clonotype richness than memory subsets. Compared with non-shared clonotypes, the clonotypes found in all four sorted-subset donors had higher generation probabilities. Because the study included a small number of donors, the genetic and exposure-history diversity represented was limited. Sharing across a few donors was observed for about 5% of naive CD4, under 4% of naive CD8, roughly 2.3% of memory CD4, and around 0.4% of memory CD8 clonotypes.

The donors were healthy, HIV-negative adults who had no recently reported acute infections or vaccinations. All donors were Caucasian adults living in Nashville, Tennessee, USA. CD4+ T cells were enriched through magnetic negative selection, after which naive cells were positively selected on CD45RA and the remaining negative fraction served as the memory subset. After blood collection by leukapheresis, PBMCs were isolated using Ficoll-Histopaque density gradient centrifugation and then cryopreserved in the vapor phase of liquid nitrogen. Analytical flow cytometry was used to check the purity and quantity of every magnetically sorted T cell population. Genomic DNA was isolated from every sorted fraction and measured by UV absorbance on a Nanodrop 2000c. The junction shows trimming of 2 bases on V and 6 bases on J, plus 13 bases between the germline ends. The CDR3 sequence holds 14 residues, the cysteine and phenylalanine included. CDR3 DNA only is kept here, 42 bases in frame from base 1. From a lookup of the germline V gene, CDR1 and CDR2 are MDHEN and SYDVKM.

This chain joins TRBV28 to TRBJ1-1; no confident D gene assignment can be made. Sequencing input: naive CD4+ T cells sorted from blood. The sample's cell subset or site label, in plain terms: CD45RA+ positively selected. This TCR was recovered from a woman in her 30s in good health. The CDR3 region: CASSLPQRRAEAFF. The DNA is as follows: TGTGCCAGCAGTTTACCCCAACGACGGGCTGAAGCTTTCTTT.